The 29 T cell receptor beta chains given below trace back to one sample, sequenced in a study of beta chain features in type 1 diabetes. Reverse transcription of all isolated RNA meant that expressed TCRB transcripts were sequenced. Using immunoSEQ multiplex PCR, the repertoire was profiled, and TCRdb retains in-frame clones only, with some absent. This repertoire shows around 160,000 clones, 40% to 55% found once; its top ten account for under 0.45%. The sequenced sample was Tregs from blood. These receptors were collected from a man in his late teens or twenties in good health.

V usage is TRBV7-3 and J usage is TRBJ2-3; possibly TRBD2 for D (7 bases). The CDR3 extends over 15 amino acids. V lost 5 bases and J lost 3, with 15 bases in between. Germline CDR1 reads SGHTA; CDR2 reads FQGTGA. The CDR3 protein is CASSPGGPGTDTQYF. CDR3 DNA: TGTGCCAGCAGCCCCGGGGGGCCCGGTACAGATACGCAGTATTTT.

The rearrangement uses TRBV7-9 and TRBJ1-3; D gene uncertain. Between the trimmed V and J ends, which lost 8 bases and 4 bases, there was a span of 9 bases. Germline CDR1 and CDR2: SEHNR and FQNEAQ (reference sequence). CDR3 length: 12 amino acids. The CDR3: CASRRQGNTIYF. As DNA, the CDR3 is TGTGCCAGCCGGAGGCAAGGAAACACCATATATTTT.

The chain couples TRBV28 to TRBJ1-2, with TRBD1 matching over 7 bases. Per germline, CDR1 MDHEN and CDR2 SYDVKM. The length of the CDR3 is 13 residues. The V and J ends lost 6 bases and 4 bases, in that order; junction bases with no gene match: 5. CDR3 residues: CASRPQGLYGYTF. CDR3 nucleotides: TGTGCCAGCAGGCCACAGGGGCTCTATGGCTACACCTTC.

The chain has TRBV7-2 and TRBJ2-7; 9 bases fit TRBD2. The V and J ends lost 3 bases and 6 bases, in that order; junction bases with no gene match: 6. The CDR3 length is 14 residues. CDR1 is SGHTA, CDR2 FQGNSA, per germline. For the CDR3, the DNA is TGTGCCAGCAGCTTTAGCGGGAGTCTAAGCGAGCAGTACTTC. This encodes CASSFSGSLSEQYF.

This chain joins TRBV5-1 and TRBJ1-1, with TRBD1 matching over 9 bases. Germline CDR1 SGHRS, CDR2 YFSETQ. The V gene end was trimmed by 4 bases and the J gene end by 5 bases; junction bases not matched to a gene: 9. CDR3 length: 15 residues. CDR3 nucleotide sequence: TGCGCCAGCAGCCAACAGGGGGCTTTGCGGACTGAAGCTTTCTTT. Translation: CASSQQGALRTEAFF.

V usage is TRBV2 and J usage is TRBJ2-2; TRBD2 agrees at 11 bases. Trimming took 6 bases from V and 1 from J; bases not matched to a gene: 1. The CDR3 length is 15 residues. Germline loops: CDR1 SNHLY, CDR2 FYNNEI. CDR3 residues: CASRTSGVNTGELFF. CDR3 bases: TGTGCCAGCAGGACTAGCGGGGTGAACACCGGGGAGCTGTTTTTT.

The CDR3 region is CASSLPNYTSGRSGELFF. The CDR3 DNA sequence: TGTGCCAGCAGCTTACCCAACTACACTAGCGGGAGGTCCGGGGAGCTGTTTTTT. The gene calls are TRBV7-2 and TRBJ2-2; 12 bases are a match to TRBD2. The CDR3 is 18 residues long. Germline V gene lookup returns CDR1 SGHTA and CDR2 FQGNSA. With 2 bases clipped from V and 6 bases from J, the junction kept 10 bases outside the gene matches.

V and J are TRBV7-3 and TRBJ2-7; D gene unclear. V was clipped by 4 bases and J by 3 bases, with 10 bases between them. This CDR3 has 13 residues. Germline-derived CDR1 and CDR2 are SGHTA and FQGTGA. The CDR3 loop is CASSSQRGYEQYF. CDR3 in DNA: TGTGCCAGCAGCTCCCAAAGAGGCTACGAGCAGTACTTC.

The chain couples TRBV5-6 to TRBJ2-3; D might be TRBD2 (5 bases). The V end was cut by 4 bases, the J end by 3 bases, with 27 bases between. Germline loops: CDR1 SGHDT, CDR2 YYEEEE. This CDR3 spans 19 amino acids. This CDR3 is CASSEVLSRGRNWTDTQYF. In nucleotides, the CDR3 is TGTGCCAGCAGCGAGGTTCTTTCTCGGGGTCGGAACTGGACAGATACGCAGTATTTT.

This clone has a handful of counts. This chain connects TRBV6-5 to TRBJ2-1, with D perhaps TRBD1 (5 bases). With 2 bases removed from V and 8 bases from J, the gap between germline ends came to 7 bases. The length of the CDR3 is 12 residues. CDR1 is MNHEY and CDR2 is SVGAGI in the germline V gene. Here the CDR3 DNA reads TGTGCCAGCAGTTACAGGGGCCATGAGCAGTTCTTC. Its protein product is CASSYRGHEQFF.

This clone has a handful of counts. This chain joins TRBV7-2 and TRBJ2-5, with 7 bases identical to TRBD1. J lost 1 base, V lost 5 bases, and 7 bases had no gene match. This CDR3 is built from 15 residues. Germline CDR1 and CDR2: SGHTA and FQGNSA. CDR3 protein: CASSLSGQIQETQYF. The CDR3 DNA reads as TGTGCCAGCAGCCTCTCGGGACAGATCCAAGAGACCCAGTACTTC.

The chain couples TRBV4-1 to TRBJ2-2; 8 bases agree with TRBD1. The CDR3 runs to 16 residues. With 1 base clipped from V and 6 bases from J, the junction kept 7 bases outside the gene matches. Germline lookup yields CDR1 MGHRA and CDR2 YSYEKL. The CDR3 coding sequence is TGCGCCAGCAGCCAAGGGGACAGGCGGTTTTCCGGGGAGCTGTTTTTT. Amino acid sequence: CASSQGDRRFSGELFF.

This clone was counted a few times. V and J are TRBV7-2 and TRBJ2-2, with no clear D. V was shortened by 0 bases and J by 5 bases, with 10 bases between the two germline ends. Germline CDR1 reads SGHTA; CDR2 reads FQGNSA. This CDR3 has 15 amino acids. This chain's CDR3 is CASSLAGQSTGELFF. The CDR3 nucleotides read TGTGCCAGCAGCTTAGCGGGCCAGTCGACCGGGGAGCTGTTTTTT.

The genes are TRBV19 and TRBJ2-7; tentatively, D is TRBD2 (6 bases). V was cut by 10 bases and J by 10 bases, with 17 bases left in between. The germline gives CDR1 LNHDA, CDR2 SQIVND (reference sequence). The CDR3 runs 11 residues. The CDR3 spells CATQSGGLQYF. The CDR3 DNA reads TGTGCCACCCAATCCGGGGGACTCCAGTACTTC.

The rearrangement links TRBV19 to TRBJ1-5, with D possibly being TRBD1 (5 bases). The CDR3 length is 15 residues. From germline, CDR1 is LNHDA and CDR2 SQIVND (reference sequence). The germline V and J ends were trimmed by 7 bases and 3 bases, with 16 bases remaining between them. The CDR3 here is CASTRPGEDNQPQHF. The CDR3 bases are TGTGCCAGTACCCGTCCGGGGGAGGACAATCAGCCCCAGCATTTT.

This clone occurred a few times. CDR3 protein: CACSRDRGYEQYF. The CDR3 DNA reads as TGTGCCTGCTCCCGGGACCGGGGGTACGAGCAGTACTTC. The gene calls are TRBV30 and TRBJ2-7, with D possibly matching TRBD2 (6 bases). The CDR3 contains 13 residues. V lost 6 bases to trimming and J lost 4 bases, with 16 bases between them. In germline, CDR1 is GTSNPN, CDR2 SVGIG (reference sequence).

The V call is TRBV4-2, the J call TRBJ1-1; perhaps TRBD1 as D (5 bases). V was cut by 0 bases and J by 5 bases, with 25 bases left in between. Germline CDR1 LGHNA, CDR2 YNFKEQ. This CDR3 comprises 19 residues. CDR3 nucleotides: TGTGCCAGCAGCCAAGATCACCCTCTGTCTGTCAGGGCGCGAACTGAAGCTTTCTTT. This sequence encodes CASSQDHPLSVRARTEAFF.

In this sample, this clone turned up a few times. This chain connects TRBV30 to TRBJ1-1; possible D gene TRBD1, 5 bases. The V and J ends lost 3 bases and 3 bases respectively, with 8 bases between them. This CDR3 has 12 amino acids. Germline-derived CDR1 and CDR2 are GTSNPN and SVGIG (reference sequence). For the CDR3, the DNA is TGTGCCTGGAGACAGGTATACACTGAAGCTTTCTTT. It is translated as CAWRQVYTEAFF. Looking up the rest from reference TRBV30 and TRBJ1-1 gives the full variable domain: SQTIHQWPATLVQPVGSPLSLECTVEGTSNPNLYWYRQAAGRGLQLLFYSVGIGQISSEVPQNLSASRPQDRQFILSSKKLLLSDSGFYLCAWRQVYTEAFFGQGTRLTVV.

The chain carries TRBV18 and TRBJ2-1; D gene unclear. Germline lookup yields CDR1 KGHSH and CDR2 LQKENI. This CDR3 is built from 14 residues. V was pared by 3 bases and J by 1 base, with 7 bases between. CDR3 sequence: CASSPSGSYNEQFF. DNA of the CDR3: TGTGCCAGCTCACCTTCCGGTTCCTACAATGAGCAGTTCTTC.

This clone was found a few times. This sequence joins TRBV7-2 and TRBJ2-7; perhaps TRBD1 as D (5 bases). Germline assignment: CDR1 SGHTA and CDR2 FQGNSA. This CDR3 is built from 15 residues. The V end was cut by 1 base, the J end by 1 base, with 11 bases between. In DNA, the CDR3 is TGTGCCAGCAGCTTAGTATGGGGCTCATCCTACGAGCAGTACTTC. This encodes CASSLVWGSSYEQYF.

This chain uses TRBV7-9 with TRBJ2-6; D might be TRBD2 (6 bases). V was shortened by 8 bases and J by 4 bases, with 21 bases between the two germline ends. This CDR3 contains 17 residues. Per the germline V gene, CDR1 is SEHNR and CDR2 is FQNEAQ (reference sequence). CDR3 nucleotides: TGTGCCAGCGGAGGGCAGCGAAACTTCTTCGGGGCCAACGTCCTGACTTTC. Translation: CASGGQRNFFGANVLTF.

This clone was seen a few times. The rearrangement links TRBV7-9 to TRBJ1-1; no definite D call. This CDR3 is built from 12 residues. The V and J ends lost 2 bases and 2 bases respectively, with 3 bases between them. Germline lookup yields CDR1 SEHNR and CDR2 FQNEAQ (reference sequence). CDR3 DNA: TGTGCCAGCAGCTTATTAAACACTGAAGCTTTCTTT. Protein product: CASSLLNTEAFF.

This clone is a singleton in its sample. The chain carries TRBV5-1 and TRBJ1-2, with TRBD1 identical over 9 bases. V was clipped by 0 bases and J by 8 bases; unmatched bases: 5. The CDR3 length is 14 residues. The V gene's germline CDR1 is SGHRS and CDR2 YFSETQ. DNA of the CDR3: TGCGCCAGCAGCTTGGAGGGACAGGGCTTGGGCTACACCTTC. Translating it yields CASSLEGQGLGYTF.

The sample holds a few counts of this clone. The DNA is omitted, as the CDR3 cannot be located on it reliably, and the CDR3 follows TCRdb's listing. The chain links TRBV28 to TRBJ1-5; TRBD1, the table's D call, was not compared with the DNA. Germline CDR1 MDHEN, CDR2 SYDVKM. The CDR3 spans 15 amino acids, including both terminal residues. CDR3 loop: CASSFFGQGGQPQHF.

The chain joins TRBV5-1 to TRBJ2-1; D call uncertain. The CDR3 runs to 12 residues. Germline assignment: CDR1 SGHRS and CDR2 YFSETQ. Trimming removed 5 bases at V and 8 bases at J, with 11 bases between. CDR3 DNA: TGCGCCAGCAGTCCTACTTGGTATGAGCAGTTCTTC. Translation: CASSPTWYEQFF.

This rearrangement joins TRBV14 to TRBJ1-2; no clear D. V was cut by 3 bases and J by 5 bases, with 10 bases left in between. CDR1 is SGHDN and CDR2 is FVKESK in the germline V gene. This CDR3 region has 13 residues. Here the CDR3 DNA reads TGTGCCAGCAGCCAGTATCAGGTTTATGGCTACACCTTC. This sequence encodes CASSQYQVYGYTF.

The chain employs TRBV6-6 and TRBJ2-7; D remains unclear. CDR3 length: 11 residues. CDR1 and CDR2 from the germline V gene are MNHNY and SVGAGI (reference sequence). V lost 5 bases to trimming and J lost 2 bases, with 4 bases between them. CDR3 region: CASSETYEQYF. CDR3 coding DNA: TGTGCCAGCAGTGAGACCTACGAGCAGTACTTC.

This chain uses TRBV9 with TRBJ2-3; D call uncertain. Germline V lookup: CDR1 SGDLS, CDR2 YYNGEE. The length of the CDR3 is 13 residues. The V gene lost 0 bases and the J gene lost 5 bases, with 7 bases spanning the gap. For the CDR3, the DNA is TGTGCCAGCAGCGTAGCTACGAGAGATACGCAGTATTTT. As protein: CASSVATRDTQYF.

The V call is TRBV7-2, the J call TRBJ1-1; D may be TRBD1 (6 bases). This CDR3 has 13 amino acids. Germline V CDR1 and CDR2: SGHTA, FQGNSA. V was cut by 7 bases and J by 5 bases, with 14 bases left in between. Here the CDR3 DNA reads TGTGCCAGCACCAAACAGGGCGGGACTGAAGCTTTCTTT. Translated: CASTKQGGTEAFF.